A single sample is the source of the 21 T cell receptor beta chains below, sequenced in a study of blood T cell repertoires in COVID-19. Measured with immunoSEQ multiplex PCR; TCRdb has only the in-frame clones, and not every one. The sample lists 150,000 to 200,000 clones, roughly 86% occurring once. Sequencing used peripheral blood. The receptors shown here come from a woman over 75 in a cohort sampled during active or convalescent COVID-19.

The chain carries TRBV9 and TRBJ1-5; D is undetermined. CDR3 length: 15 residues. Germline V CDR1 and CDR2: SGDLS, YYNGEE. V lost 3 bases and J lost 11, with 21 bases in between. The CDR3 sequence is CASSAGNRGTEAQHF. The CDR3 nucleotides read TGTGCCAGCAGCGCCGGAAACCGAGGAACGGAGGCCCAGCATTTT.

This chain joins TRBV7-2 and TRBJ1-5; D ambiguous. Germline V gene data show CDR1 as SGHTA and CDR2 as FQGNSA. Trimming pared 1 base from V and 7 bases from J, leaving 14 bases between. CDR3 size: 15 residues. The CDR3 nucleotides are TGTGCCAGCAGCTTAGATGGGAGTCTGAGGCAGCCCCAGCATTTT. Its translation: CASSLDGSLRQPQHF. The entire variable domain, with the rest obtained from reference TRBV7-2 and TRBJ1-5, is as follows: GAGVSQSPSNKVTEKGKDVELRCDPISGHTALYWYRQSLGQGLEFLIYFQGNSAPDKSGLPSDRFSAERTGGSVSTLTIQRTQQEDSAVYLCASSLDGSLRQPQHFGDGTRLSIL.

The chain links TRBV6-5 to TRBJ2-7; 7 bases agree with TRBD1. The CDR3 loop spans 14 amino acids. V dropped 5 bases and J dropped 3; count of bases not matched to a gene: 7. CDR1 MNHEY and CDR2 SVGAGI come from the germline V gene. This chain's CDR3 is CASSLRDSHYEQYV. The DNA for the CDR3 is TGTGCCAGCAGTCTCCGGGACAGCCACTACGAGCAGTACGTC.

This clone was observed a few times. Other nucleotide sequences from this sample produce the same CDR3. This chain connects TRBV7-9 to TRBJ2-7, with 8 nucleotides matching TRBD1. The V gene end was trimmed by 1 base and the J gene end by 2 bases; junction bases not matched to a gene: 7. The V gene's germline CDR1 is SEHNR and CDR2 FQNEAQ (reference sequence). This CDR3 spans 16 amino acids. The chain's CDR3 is CASSLVSGQGPYEQYF. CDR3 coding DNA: TGTGCCAGCAGCTTAGTGTCTGGACAGGGACCCTACGAGCAGTACTTC.

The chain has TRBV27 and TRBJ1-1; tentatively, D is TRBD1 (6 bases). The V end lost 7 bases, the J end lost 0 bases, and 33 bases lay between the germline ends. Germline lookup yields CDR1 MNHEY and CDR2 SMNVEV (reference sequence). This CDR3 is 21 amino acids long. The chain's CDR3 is CASTAFLRTAGEGYMNTEAFF. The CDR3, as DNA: TGTGCCAGCACCGCTTTCCTACGGACGGCAGGGGAAGGGTACATGAACACTGAAGCTTTCTTT.

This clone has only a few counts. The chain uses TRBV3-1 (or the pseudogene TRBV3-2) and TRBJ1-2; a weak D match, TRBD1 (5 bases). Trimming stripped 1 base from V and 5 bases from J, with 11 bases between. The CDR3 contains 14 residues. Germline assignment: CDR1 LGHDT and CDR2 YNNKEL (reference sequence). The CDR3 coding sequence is TGTGCCAGCAGCCAAGTGGGGCCGTTATATGGCTACACCTTC. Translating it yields CASSQVGPLYGYTF.

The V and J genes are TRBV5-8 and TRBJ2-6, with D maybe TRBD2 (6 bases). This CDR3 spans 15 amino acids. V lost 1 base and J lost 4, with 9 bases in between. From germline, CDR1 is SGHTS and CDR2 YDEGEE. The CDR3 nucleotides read TGTGCCAGCAGCTTGTATGCGGGGGGGGCCAACGTCCTGACTTTC. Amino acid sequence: CASSLYAGGANVLTF.

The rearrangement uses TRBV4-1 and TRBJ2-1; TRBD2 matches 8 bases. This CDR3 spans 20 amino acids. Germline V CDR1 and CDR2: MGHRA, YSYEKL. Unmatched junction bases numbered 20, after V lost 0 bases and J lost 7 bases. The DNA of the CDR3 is TGCGCCAGCAGCCAAGAGGGCAAACAGTGGGGACTAGTGAGGGGTAATGAGCAGTTCTTC. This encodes CASSQEGKQWGLVRGNEQFF.

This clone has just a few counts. CDR3 coding DNA: TGTGCCAGCAGCCCTCGAAGGGGGGGTTCACCCCTCCACTTT. Translating gives CASSPRRGGSPLHF. This chain uses TRBV11-3 with TRBJ1-6; tentatively, D is TRBD1 (6 bases). The germline V gene encodes CDR1 SGHNT and CDR2 YENEEA. V lost 5 bases, J lost 9 bases, and 14 bases lay in between. The CDR3 covers 14 residues.

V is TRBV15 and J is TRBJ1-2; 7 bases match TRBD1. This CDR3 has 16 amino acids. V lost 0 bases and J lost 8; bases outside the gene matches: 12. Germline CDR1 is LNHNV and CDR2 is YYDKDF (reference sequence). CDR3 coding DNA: TGTGCCACCAGCAGAGAACGACCGGGACAGCCTGTGGGCTACACCTTC. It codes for CATSRERPGQPVGYTF. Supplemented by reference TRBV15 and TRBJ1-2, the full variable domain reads DAMVIQNPRYQVTQFGKPVTLSCSQTLNHNVMYWYQQKSSQAPKLLFHYYDKDFNNEADTPDNFQSRRPNTSFCFLDIRSPGLGDTAMYLCATSRERPGQPVGYTFGSGTRLTVV.

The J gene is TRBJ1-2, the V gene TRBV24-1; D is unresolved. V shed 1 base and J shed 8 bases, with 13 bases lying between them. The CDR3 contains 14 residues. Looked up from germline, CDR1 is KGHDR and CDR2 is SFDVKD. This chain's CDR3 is CATSDFRQAGGYTF. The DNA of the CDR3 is TGTGCCACCAGTGATTTTCGTCAGGCGGGGGGCTACACCTTC.

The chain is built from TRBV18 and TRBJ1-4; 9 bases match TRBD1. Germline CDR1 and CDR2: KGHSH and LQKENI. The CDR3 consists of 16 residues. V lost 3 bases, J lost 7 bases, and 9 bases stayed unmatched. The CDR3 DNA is TGTGCCAGCTCACCCCAACGGGGGGACAGGGCTGAAAAACTGTTTTTT. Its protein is CASSPQRGDRAEKLFF.

CDR3 in amino acids: CASSQTGGSTNEKLFF. CDR3 in DNA: TGTGCCAGCAGCCAAACAGGGGGTTCAACTAATGAAAAACTGTTTTTT. The gene calls are TRBV14 and TRBJ1-4, with 8 positions matching TRBD1. In germline, CDR1 is SGHDN, CDR2 FVKESK. Germline trimming cut 2 bases from V and 0 bases from J; bases unmatched to any gene: 2. The CDR3 totals 16 residues.

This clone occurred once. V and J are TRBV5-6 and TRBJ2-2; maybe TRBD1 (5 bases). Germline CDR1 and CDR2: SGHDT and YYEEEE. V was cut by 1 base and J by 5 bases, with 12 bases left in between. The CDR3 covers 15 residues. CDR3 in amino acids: CASSLFQGETGELFF. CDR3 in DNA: TGTGCCAGCAGCTTGTTTCAGGGCGAGACCGGGGAGCTGTTTTTT.

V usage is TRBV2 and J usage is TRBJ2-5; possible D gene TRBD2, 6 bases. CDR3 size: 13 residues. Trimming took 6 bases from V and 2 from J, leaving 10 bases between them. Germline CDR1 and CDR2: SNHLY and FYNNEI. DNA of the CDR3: TGTGCCAGCAGGCTCGGACTACAAGAGACCCAGTACTTC. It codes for CASRLGLQETQYF.

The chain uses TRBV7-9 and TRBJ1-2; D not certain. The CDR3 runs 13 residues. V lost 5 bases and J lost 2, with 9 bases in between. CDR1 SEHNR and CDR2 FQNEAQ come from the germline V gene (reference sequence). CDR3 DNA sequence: TGTGCCAGCAGCGACACACCCAACTATGGCTACACCTTC. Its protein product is CASSDTPNYGYTF.

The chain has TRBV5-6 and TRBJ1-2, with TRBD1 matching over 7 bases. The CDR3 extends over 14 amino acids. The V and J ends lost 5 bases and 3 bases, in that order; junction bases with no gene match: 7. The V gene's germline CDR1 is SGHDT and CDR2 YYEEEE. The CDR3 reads CASRQGNVDYGYTF. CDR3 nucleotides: TGTGCCAGCAGACAGGGGAATGTTGACTATGGCTACACCTTC. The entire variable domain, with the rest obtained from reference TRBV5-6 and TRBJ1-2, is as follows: DAGVTQSPTHLIKTRGQQVTLRCSPKSGHDTVSWYQQALGQGPQFIFQYYEEEERQRGNFPDRFSGHQFPNYSSELNVNALLLGDSALYLCASRQGNVDYGYTFGSGTRLTVV.

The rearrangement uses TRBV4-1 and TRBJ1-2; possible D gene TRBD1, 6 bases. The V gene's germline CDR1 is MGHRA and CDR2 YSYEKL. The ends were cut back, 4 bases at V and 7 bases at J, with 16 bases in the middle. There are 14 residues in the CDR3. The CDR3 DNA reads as TGCGCCAGCAGCCTAACAGGGAAGATTCGTGGCTACACCTTC. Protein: CASSLTGKIRGYTF.

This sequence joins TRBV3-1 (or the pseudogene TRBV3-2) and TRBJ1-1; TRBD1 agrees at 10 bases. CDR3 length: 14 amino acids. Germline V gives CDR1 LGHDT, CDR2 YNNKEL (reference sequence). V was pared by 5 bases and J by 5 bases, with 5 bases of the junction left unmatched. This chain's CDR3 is CASSSRDRGTEAFF. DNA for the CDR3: TGTGCCAGCAGCTCCCGGGACAGGGGTACTGAAGCTTTCTTT.

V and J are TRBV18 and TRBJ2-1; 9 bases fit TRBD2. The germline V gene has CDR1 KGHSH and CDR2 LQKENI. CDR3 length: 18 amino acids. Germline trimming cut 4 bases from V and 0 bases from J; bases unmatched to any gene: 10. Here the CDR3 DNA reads TGTGCCAGCTCACAGGGGATCATAGCGGGAGACTCCTACAATGAGCAGTTCTTC. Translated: CASSQGIIAGDSYNEQFF.

DNA of the CDR3: TGTGCCAGCAGCCAAGAATTCCGGGAGGATTACACAGATACGCAGTATTTT. It is translated as CASSQEFREDYTDTQYF. The chain has TRBV4-2 and TRBJ2-3; 7 positions match TRBD2. The CDR3 length is 17 residues. The germline CDR1 and CDR2 sequences are LGHNA and YNFKEQ. Trimming took 0 bases from V and 2 from J; bases not matched to a gene: 8.